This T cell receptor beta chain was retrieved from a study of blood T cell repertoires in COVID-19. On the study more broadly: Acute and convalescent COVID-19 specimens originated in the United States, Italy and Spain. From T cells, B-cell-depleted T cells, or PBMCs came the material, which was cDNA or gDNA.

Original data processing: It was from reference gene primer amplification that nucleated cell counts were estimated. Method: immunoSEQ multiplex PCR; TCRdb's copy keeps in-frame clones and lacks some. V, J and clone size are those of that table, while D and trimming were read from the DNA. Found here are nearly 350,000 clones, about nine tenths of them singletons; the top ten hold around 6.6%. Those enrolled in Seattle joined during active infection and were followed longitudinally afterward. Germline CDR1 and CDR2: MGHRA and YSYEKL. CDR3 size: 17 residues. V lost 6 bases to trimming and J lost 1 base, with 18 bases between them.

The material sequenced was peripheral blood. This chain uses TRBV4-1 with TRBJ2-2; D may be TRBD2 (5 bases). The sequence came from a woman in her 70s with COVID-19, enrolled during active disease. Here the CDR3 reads CASRKTGNIMNTGELFF. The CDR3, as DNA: TGCGCCAGCAGAAAAACGGGGAATATCATGAACACCGGGGAGCTGTTTTTT.